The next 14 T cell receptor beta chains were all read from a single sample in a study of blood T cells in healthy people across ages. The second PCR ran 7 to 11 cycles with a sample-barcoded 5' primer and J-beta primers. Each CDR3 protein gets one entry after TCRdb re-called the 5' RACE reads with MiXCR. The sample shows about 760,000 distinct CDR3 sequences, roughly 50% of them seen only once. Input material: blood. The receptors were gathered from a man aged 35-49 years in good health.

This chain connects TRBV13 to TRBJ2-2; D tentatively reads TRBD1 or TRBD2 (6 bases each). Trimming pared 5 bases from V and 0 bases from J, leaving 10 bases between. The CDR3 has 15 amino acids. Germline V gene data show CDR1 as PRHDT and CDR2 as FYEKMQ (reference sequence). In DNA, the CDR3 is TGTGCCAGCAGCCCAAGGGGGGCGAACACCGGGGAGCTGTTTTTT. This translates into CASSPRGANTGELFF.

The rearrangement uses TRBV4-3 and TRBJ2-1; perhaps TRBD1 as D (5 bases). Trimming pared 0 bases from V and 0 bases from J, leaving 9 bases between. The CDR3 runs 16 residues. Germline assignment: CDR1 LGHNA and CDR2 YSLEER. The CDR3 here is CASSQDDRRSYNEQFF. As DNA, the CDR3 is TGCGCCAGCAGCCAAGATGACAGACGCTCCTACAATGAGCAGTTCTTC.

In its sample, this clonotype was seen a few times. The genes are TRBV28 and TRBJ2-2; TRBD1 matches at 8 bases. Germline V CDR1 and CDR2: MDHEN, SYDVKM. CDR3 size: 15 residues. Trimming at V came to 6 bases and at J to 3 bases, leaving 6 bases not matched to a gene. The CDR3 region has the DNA TGTGCCAGCAGATCAGGGGGCGCGGACACCGGGGAGCTGTTTTTT. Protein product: CASRSGGADTGELFF. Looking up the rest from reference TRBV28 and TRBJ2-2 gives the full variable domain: DVKVTQSSRYLVKRTGEKVFLECVQDMDHENMFWYRQDPGLGLRLIYFSYDVKMKEKGDIPEGYSVSREKKERFSLILESASTNQTSMYLCASRSGGADTGELFFGEGSRLTVL.

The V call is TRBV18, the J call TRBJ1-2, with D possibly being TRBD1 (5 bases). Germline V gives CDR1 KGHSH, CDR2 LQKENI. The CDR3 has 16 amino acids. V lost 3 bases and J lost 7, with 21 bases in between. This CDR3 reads CASSPSSGPRSSGYTF. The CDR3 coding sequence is TGTGCCAGCTCACCGTCCTCGGGGCCCAGGTCGTCTGGCTACACCTTC.

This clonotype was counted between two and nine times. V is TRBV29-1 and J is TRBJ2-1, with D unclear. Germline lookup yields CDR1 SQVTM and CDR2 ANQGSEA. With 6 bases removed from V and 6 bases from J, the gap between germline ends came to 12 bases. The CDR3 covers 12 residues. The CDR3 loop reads CSVRPSANEQFF. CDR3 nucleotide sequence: TGCAGCGTCCGCCCCAGTGCCAATGAGCAGTTCTTC.

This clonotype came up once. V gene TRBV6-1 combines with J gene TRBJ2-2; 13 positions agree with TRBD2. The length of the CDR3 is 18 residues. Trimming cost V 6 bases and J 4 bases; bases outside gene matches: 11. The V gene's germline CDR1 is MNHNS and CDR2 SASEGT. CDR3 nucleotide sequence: TGTGCCAGCAGCGCACTAGCGGGGGGGCTGGTCTCCACCGGGGAGCTGTTTTTT. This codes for CASSALAGGLVSTGELFF.

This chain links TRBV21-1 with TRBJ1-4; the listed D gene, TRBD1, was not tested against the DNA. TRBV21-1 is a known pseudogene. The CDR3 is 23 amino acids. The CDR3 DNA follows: TGTGCCAGCGGCCCGGGACGGATCGAGGGGACAGGGCATAACTCGTCAACTAATGAAAAACTGTTTTTT. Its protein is CASGPGRIEGTGHNSSTNEKLFF.

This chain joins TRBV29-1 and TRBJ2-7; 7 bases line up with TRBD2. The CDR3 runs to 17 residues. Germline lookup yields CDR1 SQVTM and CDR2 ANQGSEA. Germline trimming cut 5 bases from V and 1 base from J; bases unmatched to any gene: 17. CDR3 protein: CSVLGFWRGGDSYEQYF. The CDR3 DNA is TGCAGCGTTTTGGGTTTTTGGAGGGGAGGGGATTCCTACGAGCAGTACTTC.

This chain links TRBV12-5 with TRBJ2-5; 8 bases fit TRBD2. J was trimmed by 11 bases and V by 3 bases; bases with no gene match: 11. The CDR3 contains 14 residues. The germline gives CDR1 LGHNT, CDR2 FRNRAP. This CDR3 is CASGLRAGGNEQYF. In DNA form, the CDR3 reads TGTGCTAGTGGTTTAAGGGCGGGGGGTAATGAGCAGTACTTC.

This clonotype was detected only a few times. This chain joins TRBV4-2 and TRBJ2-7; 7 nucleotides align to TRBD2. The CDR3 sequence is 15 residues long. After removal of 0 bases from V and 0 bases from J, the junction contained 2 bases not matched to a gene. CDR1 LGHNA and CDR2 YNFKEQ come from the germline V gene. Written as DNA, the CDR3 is TGTGCCAGCAGCCAAGAGGGCGGGAGCTCCTACGAGCAGTACTTC. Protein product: CASSQEGGSSYEQYF.

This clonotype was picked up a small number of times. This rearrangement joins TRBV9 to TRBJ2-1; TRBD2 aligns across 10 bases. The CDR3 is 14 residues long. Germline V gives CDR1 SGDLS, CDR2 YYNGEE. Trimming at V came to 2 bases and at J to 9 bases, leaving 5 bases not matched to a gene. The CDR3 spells CASSVSGGPGEQFF. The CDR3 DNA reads TGTGCCAGCAGCGTTAGCGGGGGGCCGGGTGAGCAGTTCTTC.

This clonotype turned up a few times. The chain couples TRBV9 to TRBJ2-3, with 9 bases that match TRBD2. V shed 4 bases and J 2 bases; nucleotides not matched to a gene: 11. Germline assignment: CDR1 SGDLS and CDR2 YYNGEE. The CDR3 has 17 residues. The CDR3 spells CASSPFRTSVITDTQYF. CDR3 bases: TGTGCCAGCAGCCCCTTCCGGACTAGCGTGATCACAGATACGCAGTATTTT.

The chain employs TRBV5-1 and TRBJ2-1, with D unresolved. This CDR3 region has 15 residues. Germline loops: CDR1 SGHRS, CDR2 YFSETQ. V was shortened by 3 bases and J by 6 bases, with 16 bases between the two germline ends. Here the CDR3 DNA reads TGCGCCAGCAGCTCCAAACCAAAGGAAAGCAATGAGCAGTTCTTC. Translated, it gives CASSSKPKESNEQFF.

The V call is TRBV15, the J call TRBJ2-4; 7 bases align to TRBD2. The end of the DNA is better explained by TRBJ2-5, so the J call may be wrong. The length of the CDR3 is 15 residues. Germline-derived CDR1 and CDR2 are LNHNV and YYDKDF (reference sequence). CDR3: CATSRAGRAGETQYF. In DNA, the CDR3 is TGTGCCACCAGCAGAGCGGGGAGGGCCGGAGAGACCCAGTACTTC.